This TCR beta chain stems from a study of T cells in Graves' hyperthyroidism and ophthalmopathy. The source material, RNA transcripts, was used to amplify TCR beta CDR3 regions. Researchers ran a first-round RT-PCR on the TCR CDR3 using the HTBI primer set. Via MiXCR, TCRdb re-called the multiplex PCR reads, giving one row per CDR3 protein. The repertoire holds more than 350,000 distinct CDR3 sequences, with 14% to 15% as singletons. Germline V gene lookup returns CDR1 SQVTM and CDR2 ANQGSEA. The CDR3 runs to 14 residues. V lost 7 bases to trimming and J lost 4 bases, with 18 bases between them. This clonotype was seen repeatedly, ten times or more.

The clonotype comes from a woman in her thirties with Graves' hyperthyroidism. What was sequenced was blood. This chain links TRBV29-1 with TRBJ2-3, with D perhaps TRBD1 or TRBD2 (5 bases each). The CDR3: CSGGTAIEADTQYF. The CDR3 DNA sequence: TGCAGCGGGGGGACCGCAATTGAGGCAGATACGCAGTATTTT.